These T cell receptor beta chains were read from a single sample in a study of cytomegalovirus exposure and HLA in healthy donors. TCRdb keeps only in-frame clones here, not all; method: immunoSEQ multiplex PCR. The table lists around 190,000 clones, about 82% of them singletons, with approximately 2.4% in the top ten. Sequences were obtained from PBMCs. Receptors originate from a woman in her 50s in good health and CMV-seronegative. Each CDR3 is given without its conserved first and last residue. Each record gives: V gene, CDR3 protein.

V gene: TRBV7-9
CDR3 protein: SSSYLGAVTEAF

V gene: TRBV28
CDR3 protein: ASSPSGVNTDTQY

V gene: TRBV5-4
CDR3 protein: ASSSRQTKETQY

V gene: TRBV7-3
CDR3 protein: ASSPSGGTGELF

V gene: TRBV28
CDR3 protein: ASTVAGTGNYGYT

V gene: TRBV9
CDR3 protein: ASHPTGNSYNEQF

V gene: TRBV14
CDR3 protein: ASSQEMGRGYT

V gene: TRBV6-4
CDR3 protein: ASSTAGDQPQH

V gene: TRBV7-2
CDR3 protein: ASSQGLVSEQY

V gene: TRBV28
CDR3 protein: ASSLAGVLRH

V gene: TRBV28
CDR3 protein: ASSSLRQY

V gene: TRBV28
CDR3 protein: ASSTYPGTGGPNTGELF